Presented here are 26 T cell receptor delta chains from one specimen sequenced in a study of γδ T cells in repeated Plasmodium falciparum infection. TCRdb called clones anew from the multiplex PCR reads with CATT. The sample records over 55,000 delta-chain clones, around 1.5% being singletons. Vgamma9/Vdelta2+ and Vdelta2-negative gammadelta T cells were flow-sorted from PBMC for bulk sequencing. Material for sequencing was gamma-delta T cells from blood. The receptor set was obtained from a pool of human donors (malaria-infected and uninfected, not separated).

This clone was recorded a few times. A far larger clone is one nucleotide away, so this likely arose from a read error. The sample holds other DNA sequences that translate to the same CDR3. J gene calling gave no result, while the V gene is TRDV1; the table's D call TRDD3 went unverified against the DNA. Per the germline V gene, CDR1 is TSWWSYY and CDR2 is QGS. The CDR3 length is 19 residues. The DNA for the CDR3 is TGTGCTCTTGGGGAAGGGCCTACCCCGAGGGATACGGGAACCGATAAACTCATCTTC. Protein: CALGEGPTPRDTGTDKLIF.

Ten or more counts support this clone. Only one base separates this from a far larger clonotype, so it likely reflects a read error. Other DNA sequences in this specimen translate into the identical CDR3. The chain employs TRDV1 and TRDJ1; D is possibly TRDD3 (6 bases). The germline gives CDR1 TSWWSYY, CDR2 QGS. The CDR3 contains 17 residues. With 0 bases removed from V and 3 bases from J, the gap between germline ends came to 17 bases. CDR3: CALGELSGTGGPDKLIF. The CDR3 DNA reads as TGTGCTCTTGGGGAACTCTCCGGTACCGGGGGACCCGATAAACTCATCTTT.

There are many counts of this clone. A far bigger clonotype differs at one base, so this is likely a read error. Other DNA sequences in this sample translate to the same CDR3. The J gene went uncalled, whereas the V gene is TRDV3. The length of the CDR3 is 22 residues. CDR1 and CDR2 from the germline V gene are TVYSNPD and GDNSRS (reference sequence). CDR3 in DNA: TGTGCCTTCAATCACCTTCTTCCTCCGTCGGTACTCTCAAATATCGGAGGTTGGAGGCTCATCTTT. Protein product: CAFNHLLPPSVLSNIGGWRLIF.

No V gene was called, though TRDJ1 was called as the J gene; TRDD3 is taken as the D call from the table, unchecked against the DNA. This CDR3 has 23 amino acids. CDR3 nucleotides: TGCGCTCTTGGGGGTCCGTTCCCTCCCAGTACTGGGGGCCGACAACTGTACACCGATAAACTCATCTTT. This gives the protein CALGGPFPPSTGGRQLYTDKLIF.

This clone was counted a few times. A read error likely explains this, since a far larger clone differs by one base. Other DNA sequences from this sample encode an identical CDR3 as well. The CDR3 DNA follows: TGTGCTCTTGGGGATACTACTTCGGGGAGCCACTTCCTACGCTTTAAACTGGGGGTCTCCACCGATAAACTCATCTTT. This translates into CALGDTTSGSHFLRFKLGVSTDKLIF. The chain is built from TRDV1 and TRDJ1, with D perhaps given as TRDD2 or TRDD3 (8 bases each). The V gene lost 3 bases and the J gene lost 1 base, with 45 bases spanning the gap. Germline V lookup: CDR1 TSWWSYY, CDR2 QGS. The CDR3 spans 26 residues.

This clone has only a few counts. The protein that TCRdb holds for this DNA derives from a much larger clone and differs from the translated DNA at residue 5, which likely indicates a read error; the protein shown here is translated from the DNA. This chain links TRAV38-2/DV8 with TRDJ1, with TRDD3 as a possible D gene (5 bases). Germline matching of the DNA provided the J gene here, since TCRdb leaves it blank. This CDR3 comprises 20 residues. The germline CDR1 and CDR2 sequences are TSESDYY and QEAYKQQN. V was cut by 4 bases and J by 0 bases, with 28 bases left in between. CDR3 bases: TGTGCTTATAGGGGCGCGCCGGGGGTCCACTCCTTTTGGTACACCGATAAACTCATCTTT. Protein: CAYRGAPGVHSFWYTDKLIF.

This clone was seen a few times. The chain couples TRDV1 to TRDJ1; the match to TRDD3 covers 10 bases. Germline-derived CDR1 and CDR2 are TSWWSYY and QGS. The CDR3 spans 24 residues. J lost 5 bases, V lost 1 base, and 31 bases had no gene match. CDR3: CALGEPPLMYWGIILNPTTDKLIF. As DNA, the CDR3 is TGTGCTCTTGGGGAACCCCCCCTCATGTACTGGGGGATCATCCTTAACCCCACAACGGATAAACTCATCTTT.

There are a few counts of this clone. The protein in TCRdb stems from a much larger clone and differs at residue 6 from this DNA's translation, likely a read error; here the protein is translated from the DNA. The chain uses TRDV1 and TRDJ4; perhaps TRDD2 as D (5 bases). Since TCRdb gives no J gene, matching the DNA to germline was used here to assign it. The CDR3 extends over 18 amino acids. The germline V gene has CDR1 TSWWSYY and CDR2 QGS. The V gene lost 1 base and the J gene lost 1 base, with 22 bases spanning the gap. The CDR3 nucleotides read TGTGCTCTTGGGGAACCTACCCTACGGCGCTACGCAGTCAGACCCCTGATCTTT. Residues: CALGEPTLRRYAVRPLIF.

Ten or more counts support this clone. This probably arose from a read error, given a far larger clone one base away. This sequence joins TRDV2 and TRDJ1, with 11 bases identical to TRDD3. Germline V gene sequence: CDR1 GEAIGNYY, CDR2 EKD. CDR3 size: 14 residues. The CDR3 here is CACDPGGYTGKLIF. The CDR3 coding sequence is TGTGCCTGTGACCCTGGGGGATACACCGGTAAACTCATCTTT.

This clone was recorded at least ten times. This may stem from a read error, because a much larger clone lies one nucleotide away. Within the sample, other DNA sequences also encode this same CDR3. The chain combines TRDV1 with TRDJ1; TRDD2 might be the D (6 bases). The CDR3 is 18 residues long. Germline V gene lookup returns CDR1 TSWWSYY and CDR2 QGS. V lost 4 bases to trimming and J lost 9 bases, with 30 bases between them. The CDR3 is CALGAQGAFPSPSGELIF. In DNA, the CDR3 is TGTGCTCTTGGGGCCCAGGGGGCCTTCCCCTCCCCTTCGGGAGAACTCATCTTT.

Of note for this clone: TCRdb attributes to this sequence the protein of a much larger clone, which differs from the DNA translation at residue 5; a read error is likely, and the protein displayed is translated from the DNA. In the same sample, other DNA sequences code for this CDR3. The genes are TRDV1 and TRDJ1, with 7 positions matching TRDD3. Germline-derived CDR1 and CDR2 are TSWWSYY and QGS. The V segment lost 3 bases and the J segment 7 bases; nucleotides outside the gene matches: 5. The CDR3 extends over 13 amino acids. Here the CDR3 DNA reads TGTGCTCTTGGGGACCACTGGGGCCTTAAACTCATCTTT. This translates into CALGDHWGLKLIF.

This clone was counted only a few times. TCRdb's protein, taken from a much larger clone, differs from this DNA's translation at residue 14, likely owing to a read error; the protein displayed comes from the DNA. The chain uses TRDV2 and TRDJ3; D gene ambiguous. In the absence of a J gene in TCRdb, the DNA was matched to germline to assign it here. The germline CDR1 and CDR2 sequences are GEAIGNYY and EKD. The CDR3 sequence is 35 residues long. The ends were cut back, 3 bases at V and 0 bases at J, with 65 bases in the middle. CDR3 in amino acids: CACDPPRLCHGKECTLARILWIQSISSWDTRQMFF. CDR3 nucleotides: TGTGCCTGTGACCCCCCGCGGTTGTGCCACGGCAAAGAATGCACCTTGGCCAGGATTCTGTGGATTCAATCCATTAGCTCCTGGGACACCCGACAGATGTTTTTC.

This clone was counted ten times or more. The TCRdb protein comes from a much larger clone and disagrees with this DNA's translation at residue 15, likely due to a read error; the protein given here is derived from the DNA. V is TRDV1 and J is TRDJ3, with 12 bases aligning to TRDD3. The CDR3 loop spans 24 amino acids. Trimming cost V 2 bases and J 0 bases; bases outside gene matches: 17. Germline loops: CDR1 TSWWSYY, CDR2 QGS. CDR3 loop: CALGERPYLPTGGYLSWDTRQMFF. The DNA for the CDR3 is TGTGCTCTTGGGGAAAGGCCCTACCTTCCAACTGGGGGATACCTCTCCTGGGACACCCGACAGATGTTTTTC.

Only a few counts were recorded for this clone. The protein recorded in TCRdb matches a much larger clone and deviates from this DNA's translation at residue 16, suggesting a read error; the protein here is obtained by translating the DNA. The chain employs TRDV1 and TRDJ1; 10 bases align to TRDD3. CDR1 is TSWWSYY, CDR2 QGS, per germline. V gave up 1 base and J gave up 4 bases; unmatched junction bases: 21. The CDR3 has 21 amino acids. The CDR3: CALGEHLAGTGGSLYIDKLIF. CDR3 coding DNA: TGTGCTCTTGGGGAACACCTCGCGGGCACTGGGGGATCCCTGTACATCGATAAACTCATCTTT.

This clone was observed a few times. This DNA translates differently at residue 18 from the TCRdb protein, which is that of a much larger clone; a read error is likely, and the protein shown is the DNA's own translation. The chain carries TRDV1 and TRDJ1; 7 nucleotides line up with TRDD3. The J gene, missing from TCRdb, was assigned here through DNA to germline matching. The CDR3 spans 21 residues. Germline loops: CDR1 TSWWSYY, CDR2 QGS. The CDR3: CALGEVLNGPSGGSYTDRLIF. As DNA, the CDR3 is TGTGCTCTTGGGGAAGTCTTAAACGGGCCTTCTGGGGGCTCGTACACCGATAGACTCATCTTT.

Ten or more counts support this clone. The mismatch at residue 10 between this DNA's translation and the TCRdb protein of a much larger clone likely reflects a read error; the protein shown is translated from the DNA. J is TRDJ3 and V is TRDV2; D is perhaps TRDD3 (5 bases). V dropped 0 bases and J dropped 2 bases, with 13 bases sitting between them. Looked up from germline, CDR1 is GEAIGNYY and CDR2 is EKD. The CDR3 covers 18 residues. This chain's CDR3 is CACDTWGSGPWDTRQMFF. As DNA, the CDR3 is TGTGCCTGTGACACCTGGGGTTCCGGCCCCTGGGACACCCGACAGATGTTTTTC.

This clone occurred a few times. This DNA translates differently at residue 11 from the TCRdb protein, which is that of a much larger clone; a read error is likely, and the protein shown is the DNA's own translation. The genes are TRDV1 and TRDJ1; 11 bases match TRDD3. V lost 4 bases and J lost 0; bases outside the gene matches: 13. The CDR3 has 19 residues. Germline CDR1 is TSWWSYY and CDR2 is QGS. The CDR3: CALGGKLGGYVMYTDKLIF. In DNA form, the CDR3 reads TGTGCTCTTGGGGGCAAACTTGGGGGATACGTTATGTACACCGATAAACTCATCTTT.

This clone was picked up many times. This sequence is one base from a far larger clone and is likely a read error. Distinct nucleotide sequences in the sample also encode this CDR3. The chain recombines TRDV2 with TRDJ1; 11 bases agree with TRDD3. The CDR3 contains 16 residues. Germline CDR1 GEAIGNYY, CDR2 EKD. The junction had 6 bases not matched to a gene; V was cut back by 1 base and J by 3 bases. The CDR3 nucleotides are TGTGCCTGTGACACTGTTGGGGGATACGCATCCGATAAACTCATCTTT. Its translation: CACDTVGGYASDKLIF.

This clone was seen a handful of times. TCRdb lists the protein of a much larger clone for this DNA, which differs at residue 17, so this is likely a read error; the protein given here is translated from the DNA itself. The rearrangement uses TRDV2 and TRDJ1; 7 bases fit TRDD3. This CDR3 contains 20 residues. Germline CDR1 is GEAIGNYY and CDR2 is EKD. Here the CDR3 DNA reads TGTGCCTGTGACACCATGAGCCTCCCCCTGGGGGCCTCGTACACCGATAGACTCATCTTT. Protein: CACDTMSLPLGASYTDRLIF.

In its sample, this clone ranks as medium-sized. At the DNA level, this CDR3 is encoded by other sequences in the same sample as well. The genes are TRDV1 and TRDJ1, with 11 nucleotides matching TRDD3. This CDR3 spans 19 amino acids. Trimming removed 6 bases from V and 2 bases from J; junction bases left unmatched: 17. CDR1 is TSWWSYY and CDR2 is QGS in the germline V gene. CDR3: CALGPSHRGYWGITDKLIF. For the CDR3, the DNA is TGTGCTCTTGGCCCTTCTCACCGGGGGTACTGGGGGATAACCGATAAACTCATCTTT.

This clone was picked up many times. The chain has TRDV1 and TRDJ2; 12 bases match TRDD3. Losses at the gene ends were 1 base for V and 2 bases for J; bases not matched to a gene: 26. The CDR3 is 25 amino acids. Germline V lookup: CDR1 TSWWSYY, CDR2 QGS. This CDR3 reads CALGERGFPTPYWGIPRGLTAQLFF. In DNA form, the CDR3 reads TGTGCTCTTGGGGAACGGGGGTTTCCTACCCCGTACTGGGGGATACCCCGTGGATTGACAGCACAACTCTTCTTT.

In the case of this clone: A much larger clone is a single base away; this may be a read error. The same CDR3 is also encoded by other DNA sequences in this sample. The chain recombines TRDV1 with TRDJ1, with D possibly matching TRDD3 (6 bases). The CDR3 is 20 residues long. In germline, CDR1 is TSWWSYY, CDR2 QGS. In DNA, the CDR3 is TGTGCTCCCGAGCTTCCGAGGTGGGGGCCACGGGGTATCGACTTCGATAAGCTCATCTTT. Residues: CAPELPRWGPRGIDFDKLIF.

Of note for this clone: The protein TCRdb lists belongs to a much larger clone and differs from this DNA's translation at residue 16, which points to a read error; the protein shown is made from the DNA. The V call is TRDV1, the J call TRDJ1; 7 bases line up with TRDD3. After removal of 2 bases from V and 7 bases from J, the junction contained 25 bases not matched to a gene. The CDR3 is made up of 20 amino acids. Germline CDR1 TSWWSYY, CDR2 QGS. Written as DNA, the CDR3 is TGTGCTCTTGGGGAATGGGGGAGGTCCTGGGCCCGACTCAGAGCCGGTAAACTCATCTTT. Translated, it gives CALGEWGRSWARLRAGKLIF.

A remark on this clone: Translating this DNA gives a protein that differs at residue 13 from the TCRdb one, which belongs to a much larger clone; a read error is likely, and the protein shown is this translation. The chain uses TRDV1 and TRDJ1; 13 bases are shared with TRDD3. The CDR3 has 19 amino acids. Trimming removed 3 bases from V and 1 base from J; junction bases left unmatched: 11. Germline V gene lookup returns CDR1 TSWWSYY and CDR2 QGS. The CDR3 is CALGDATRYWGIRTDKLIF. DNA of the CDR3: TGTGCTCTTGGGGACGCCACCAGGTACTGGGGGATACGCACCGATAAACTCATCTTT.

In this sample, this clone turned up a few times. The protein TCRdb lists belongs to a much larger clone and differs from this DNA's translation at residue 10, which points to a read error; the protein shown is made from the DNA. The chain links TRDV1 to TRDJ1, with TRDD3 matching over 8 bases. Since TCRdb gives no J gene, matching the DNA to germline was used here to assign it. The CDR3 contains 20 residues. Trimming removed 1 base from V and 0 bases from J; junction bases left unmatched: 16. CDR1 TSWWSYY and CDR2 QGS come from the germline V gene. In DNA, the CDR3 is TGTGCTCTTGGGGAACATTTCCACCCGTGCTGGGGGAGGTACACCGATAAACTCATCTTT. It encodes CALGEHFHPCWGRYTDKLIF.

This clone was counted only a few times. For this DNA, TCRdb reports the protein of a much larger clone, which diverges at residue 12, most likely from a read error; the protein presented here is translated directly from the DNA. The chain couples TRDV1 to TRDJ1, with 8 bases that match TRDD3. The CDR3 loop spans 22 amino acids. The germline V gene has CDR1 TSWWSYY and CDR2 QGS. The ends lost 6 bases at V and 1 base at J; junction bases unmatched: 28. For the CDR3, the DNA is TGTGCTCTTGGTGTAAACCCGCCTTCCGACGACCGATGTGGGATACGCACCGATAAACTCATCTTT. Protein product: CALGVNPPSDDRCGIRTDKLIF.